Each of the 32 T cell receptor beta chains below was sequenced from the same sample in a study of Ad26.COV2.S vaccination and SARS-CoV-2 variants. Treatment in this sample: about 20 received Ad26.COV2.S at low or high dose, single or two shots; about 5 received placebo; per-sample allocation not given. At day 63 after the first vaccine or placebo injection, samples were drawn. Using immunoSEQ multiplex PCR, the repertoire was profiled, and TCRdb retains in-frame clones only, with some absent. The profile shows a few hundred thousand clones, approximately 87% of them singletons. The material sequenced was peripheral blood, taken in a trial of Ad26.COV2.S vaccine versus placebo. The receptors here all came from a person between 18 and 59 years old who received the Ad26.COV2.S COVID-19 vaccine or a placebo.

CDR3 sequence: CASSLARVQFF. The CDR3 DNA reads as TGTGCCAGCAGCTTAGCGCGGGTGCAGTTCTTC. V is TRBV7-2 and J is TRBJ2-1; tentative D call: TRBD2 (5 bases). In germline, CDR1 is SGHTA, CDR2 FQGNSA. Trimming took 0 bases from V and 12 from J, leaving 6 bases between them. CDR3 size: 11 residues.

This sequence joins TRBV7-2 and TRBJ1-6, with TRBD1 identical over 8 bases. V lost 5 bases to trimming and J lost 5 bases; unmatched junction nucleotides: 5. The germline V gene encodes CDR1 SGHTA and CDR2 FQGNSA. The CDR3 has 15 residues. The DNA of the CDR3 is TGTGCCAGCAGCCCTGGACAGGGTCATAATTCACCCCTCCACTTT. Its translation: CASSPGQGHNSPLHF.

The chain combines TRBV18 with TRBJ1-4, with TRBD1 identical over 10 bases. J lost 8 bases, V lost 4 bases, and 7 bases had no gene match. This CDR3 has 15 residues. Germline CDR1 is KGHSH and CDR2 is LQKENI. CDR3 protein: CASSLAGTGVEKLFF. The CDR3 DNA reads as TGTGCCAGCTCACTTGCCGGGACAGGGGTCGAAAAACTGTTTTTT.

The chain links TRBV29-1 to TRBJ1-1; D perhaps matches TRBD1 (6 bases). This CDR3 contains 14 residues. V was trimmed by 6 bases and J by 1 base, leaving 15 bases between them. Germline lookup yields CDR1 SQVTM and CDR2 ANQGSEA. The CDR3 region is CSVLPGHPNTEAFF. The CDR3 nucleotides are TGCAGCGTCTTGCCGGGACACCCGAACACTGAAGCTTTCTTT.

This clone showed up many times. CDR3: CAWSVLEGRVGNQPQHF. CDR3 in DNA: TGTGCCTGGAGTGTACTAGAAGGGAGGGTCGGGAATCAGCCCCAGCATTTT. The chain has TRBV30 and TRBJ1-5, with unresolved D. V lost 0 bases to trimming and J lost 4 bases, with 19 bases between them. This CDR3 spans 17 amino acids. Germline loops: CDR1 GTSNPN, CDR2 SVGIG (reference sequence).

The V gene is TRBV7-9, the J gene TRBJ1-2, with 9 bases fitting TRBD1. The V gene end was trimmed by 4 bases and the J gene end by 2 bases; junction bases not matched to a gene: 5. The CDR3 has 15 residues. Germline CDR1 is SEHNR and CDR2 is FQNEAQ (reference sequence). The CDR3 DNA reads as TGTGCCAGCAGCTCAATGGACAGGGGAAACTATGGCTACACCTTC. Amino acid sequence: CASSSMDRGNYGYTF. Drawing the rest from reference TRBV7-9 and TRBJ1-2, the complete variable domain is DTGVSQNPRHKITKRGQNVTFRCDPISEHNRLYWYRQTLGQGPEFLTYFQNEAQLEKSRLLSDRFSAERPKGSFSTLEIQRTEQGDSAMYLCASSSMDRGNYGYTFGSGTRLTVV.

V usage is TRBV18 and J usage is TRBJ2-5; perhaps TRBD1 as D (6 bases). Per the germline V gene, CDR1 is KGHSH and CDR2 is LQKENI. The CDR3 sequence is 16 residues long. Trimming left V 0 bases short and J 9 bases short, with 20 bases between. CDR3 in amino acids: CASSPPLVGAKLAQYF. The CDR3 DNA reads TGTGCCAGCTCACCACCATTAGTGGGGGCGAAGTTGGCCCAGTACTTC.

V usage is TRBV5-6 and J usage is TRBJ2-5, with unresolved D. V was trimmed by 1 base and J by 3 bases, leaving 1 base between them. The CDR3 has 11 amino acids. CDR1 and CDR2 (germline): SGHDT, YYEEEE. The CDR3 bases are TGTGCCAGCAGCTTGAAAGAGACCCAGTACTTC. Protein sequence: CASSLKETQYF.

The chain uses TRBV5-6 and TRBJ2-1; 8 bases are shared with TRBD1. The CDR3 contains 15 residues. The germline V gene has CDR1 SGHDT and CDR2 YYEEEE. The J segment lost 10 bases and the V segment lost 6 bases, leaving 15 bases of the junction unmatched. As DNA, the CDR3 is TGTGCCAGCATTACCTTAGGGACAGGCTTTTTAGAGCAGTTCTTC. Residues: CASITLGTGFLEQFF.

The chain has TRBV6-1 and TRBJ1-2; D gene uncertain. The CDR3 has 16 residues. CDR1 and CDR2 from the germline V gene are MNHNS and SASEGT. The germline V and J ends were trimmed by 1 base and 1 base, with 13 bases remaining between them. The CDR3: CASSEVSGRSNYGYTF. In nucleotides, the CDR3 is TGTGCCAGCAGTGAAGTAAGCGGCAGAAGTAACTATGGCTACACCTTC.

This chain links TRBV4-3 with TRBJ1-4; D gene uncertain. The CDR3 totals 14 residues. Germline CDR1 and CDR2: LGHNA and YSLEER. The ends were cut back, 2 bases at V and 8 bases at J, with 12 bases in the middle. DNA for the CDR3: TGCGCCAGCAGCCAATTGAACGGGAGGGAAAAACTGTTTTTT. It codes for CASSQLNGREKLFF.

The V and J genes are TRBV4-1 and TRBJ2-2, with D perhaps TRBD2 (6 bases). V lost 3 bases, J lost 7 bases, and 9 bases lay in between. The CDR3 is 13 amino acids. Germline CDR1 and CDR2: MGHRA and YSYEKL. The CDR3 region is CASSHLAYGELFF. CDR3 coding DNA: TGCGCCAGCAGCCACCTAGCGTACGGGGAGCTGTTTTTT.

The chain has TRBV15 and TRBJ1-1; D uncertain. This CDR3 comprises 15 residues. With 0 bases removed from V and 5 bases from J, the gap between germline ends came to 13 bases. CDR1 and CDR2 from the germline V gene are LNHNV and YYDKDF (reference sequence). The CDR3 sequence is CATSRDDYTATEAFF. DNA for the CDR3: TGTGCCACCAGCAGAGATGACTACACGGCGACTGAAGCTTTCTTT.

The chain is built from TRBV10-3 and TRBJ1-4; 8 nucleotides agree with TRBD1. The ends lost 4 bases at V and 7 bases at J; junction bases unmatched: 11. This CDR3 has 16 residues. The germline V gene encodes CDR1 ENHRY and CDR2 SYGVKD. DNA for the CDR3: TGTGCCATCAGTGCCTCCCACGGGACAGGTAGTGAAAAACTGTTTTTT. Amino acids: CAISASHGTGSEKLFF.

The CDR3 reads CASSQDTDRGYTF. The CDR3 region has the DNA TGTGCCAGCAGCCAAGATACAGACCGGGGCTACACCTTC. The genes are TRBV3-1 (or the pseudogene TRBV3-2) and TRBJ1-2; unclear D gene. Between the trimmed V and J ends, which lost 0 bases and 8 bases, there was a span of 10 bases. The CDR3 has 13 amino acids. In germline, CDR1 is LGHDT, CDR2 YNNKEL (reference sequence).

This chain joins TRBV4-3 and TRBJ1-2; possibly TRBD1 for D (5 bases). The germline CDR1 and CDR2 sequences are LGHNA and YSLEER. The CDR3 contains 16 residues. Deletions cut 0 bases from V and 7 bases from J, with 18 bases between. CDR3 nucleotide sequence: TGCGCCAGCAGCCAAGATTCGGCCGGGACCGCCTTTGGCTACACCTTC. It translates to CASSQDSAGTAFGYTF.

The rearrangement joins TRBV6-5 to TRBJ1-5; D uncertain. The V gene's germline CDR1 is MNHEY and CDR2 SVGAGI. Trimming left V 5 bases short and J 4 bases short, with 6 bases between. The CDR3 extends over 12 amino acids. Here the CDR3 reads CASSIKNQPQHF. The CDR3 nucleotides are TGTGCCAGCAGTATTAAAAATCAGCCCCAGCATTTT.

The chain is built from TRBV27 and TRBJ1-4; D is possibly TRBD1 (5 bases). The CDR3 runs 16 residues. V was pared by 0 bases and J by 5 bases, with 13 bases between. CDR1 is MNHEY, CDR2 SMNVEV, per germline (reference sequence). The CDR3 sequence: CASSLSGRGMNEKLFF. The CDR3 bases are TGTGCCAGCAGTTTATCAGGACGGGGGATGAATGAAAAACTGTTTTTT. The variable domain in full, completed from reference TRBV27 and TRBJ1-4, reads EAQVTQNPRYLITVTGKKLTVTCSQNMNHEYMSWYRQDPGLGLRQIYYSMNVEVTDKGDVPEGYKVSRKEKRNFPLILESPSPNQTSLYFCASSLSGRGMNEKLFFGSGTQLSVL.

This clone was picked up a small number of times. Germline and junction disagree at one end, which may indicate a read error. The gene calls are TRBV14 and TRBJ1-2; no definite D call. The CDR3 runs 12 residues. Germline V gene sequence: CDR1 SGHDN, CDR2 FVKESK. The CDR3 DNA reads as TGTGCCAGCAGCCAAGATTTACGCACACCCTCCTTC. Residues: CASSQDLRTPSF.

The V call is TRBV19, the J call TRBJ2-3; no clear D gene. V was clipped by 1 base and J by 9 bases, with 8 bases between them. Per the germline V gene, CDR1 is LNHDA and CDR2 is SQIVND (reference sequence). This CDR3 has 12 amino acids. The CDR3 protein is CASSIARSTQYF. CDR3 sequence (DNA): TGTGCCAGTAGTATAGCGAGAAGCACGCAGTATTTT.

In this sample, this clone turned up once. The DNA of the CDR3 is TGTGCCAGCAGTCGTTATACAGGGGCTGATGGCTACACCTTC. It codes for CASSRYTGADGYTF. V is TRBV6-2 or TRBV6-3 and J is TRBJ1-2, with TRBD1 matching 7 bases. This CDR3 comprises 14 residues. The germline CDR1 and CDR2 sequences are MNHEY and SVGEGT. The ends lost 5 bases at V and 6 bases at J; junction bases unmatched: 9.

On this clone: Other DNA sequences in this specimen translate into the identical CDR3. The J gene is TRBJ1-1, the V gene TRBV19; tentative D call: TRBD1 (5 bases). The CDR3 spans 13 residues. The germline V gene encodes CDR1 LNHDA and CDR2 SQIVND (reference sequence). Trimming took off 4 bases at V and 1 base at J, with 7 bases between the two ends. The CDR3 DNA is TGTGCCAGTAGTACAGGGACGAACACTGAAGCTTTCTTT. It codes for CASSTGTNTEAFF. Complete variable domain (other parts from reference TRBV19 and TRBJ1-1): DGGITQSPKYLFRKEGQNVTLSCEQNLNHDAMYWYRQDPGQGLRLIYYSQIVNDFQKGDIAEGYSVSREKKESFPLTVTSAQKNPTAFYLCASSTGTNTEAFFGQGTRLTVV.

The chain carries TRBV5-1 and TRBJ2-1; tentative D call: TRBD2 (6 bases). Germline V gene lookup returns CDR1 SGHRS and CDR2 YFSETQ. V lost 0 bases and J lost 8, with 15 bases in between. The CDR3 runs 15 residues. CDR3 sequence (DNA): TGCGCCAGCAGCTTGGCCAAATTCTCGGGGGATGAGCAGTTCTTC. It encodes CASSLAKFSGDEQFF.

The chain joins TRBV9 to TRBJ1-1; D perhaps matches TRBD1 (6 bases). V dropped 2 bases and J dropped 7 bases, with 15 bases sitting between them. From germline, CDR1 is SGDLS and CDR2 YYNGEE. The CDR3 has 14 residues. The CDR3 DNA is TGTGCCAGCAGCGTTTCTTGGACAGACAGTGAAGCTTTCTTT. It encodes CASSVSWTDSEAFF. The whole variable domain, filled in from reference TRBV9 and TRBJ1-1, reads DSGVTQTPKHLITATGQRVTLRCSPRSGDLSVYWYQQSLDQGLQFLIQYYNGEERAKGNILERFSAQQFPDLHSELNLSSLELGDSALYFCASSVSWTDSEAFFGQGTRLTVV.

This rearrangement joins TRBV5-1 to TRBJ2-1; TRBD2 might be the D (6 bases). Between the trimmed V and J ends, which lost 2 bases and 8 bases, there was a span of 17 bases. Per germline, CDR1 SGHRS and CDR2 YFSETQ. The length of the CDR3 is 15 residues. The CDR3 region has the DNA TGCGCCAGCAGCTTCACCGGGGGACCCTCGGATGAGCAGTTCTTC. Amino acids: CASSFTGGPSDEQFF.

The chain has TRBV28 and TRBJ2-5, with 11 bases aligning to TRBD1. The CDR3 loop spans 15 amino acids. Looked up from germline, CDR1 is MDHEN and CDR2 is SYDVKM. The V segment lost 5 bases and the J segment 4 bases; nucleotides outside the gene matches: 6. The DNA of the CDR3 is TGTGCCAGCAGTAGCGGACAGGGGGCCGGAGAGACCCAGTACTTC. It is translated as CASSSGQGAGETQYF. Looking up the rest from reference TRBV28 and TRBJ2-5 gives the full variable domain: DVKVTQSSRYLVKRTGEKVFLECVQDMDHENMFWYRQDPGLGLRLIYFSYDVKMKEKGDIPEGYSVSREKKERFSLILESASTNQTSMYLCASSSGQGAGETQYFGPGTRLLVL.

The chain has TRBV9 and TRBJ2-4; D is ambiguous. The length of the CDR3 is 14 residues. V shed 3 bases and J shed 3 bases, with 10 bases lying between them. Germline lookup yields CDR1 SGDLS and CDR2 YYNGEE. The CDR3 DNA follows: TGTGCCAGCAGCGGACTCGCGAACAAAAACATTCAGTACTTC. Protein sequence: CASSGLANKNIQYF.

This chain joins TRBV5-6 and TRBJ1-1, with 7 bases fitting TRBD1. Per the germline V gene, CDR1 is SGHDT and CDR2 is YYEEEE. V shed 5 bases, J shed 0 bases, and the junction held 4 bases outside the gene matches. The CDR3 sequence is 14 residues long. The CDR3 nucleotides are TGTGCCAGCAGGCCGGACAGGATGAACACTGAAGCTTTCTTT. Amino acid sequence: CASRPDRMNTEAFF. Full variable domain (rest looked up from reference TRBV5-6 and TRBJ1-1): DAGVTQSPTHLIKTRGQQVTLRCSPKSGHDTVSWYQQALGQGPQFIFQYYEEEERQRGNFPDRFSGHQFPNYSSELNVNALLLGDSALYLCASRPDRMNTEAFFGQGTRLTVV.

The gene calls are TRBV6-5 and TRBJ1-1; D unresolved. The CDR3 sequence is 12 residues long. CDR1 is MNHEY, CDR2 SVGAGI, per germline. The V end was cut by 6 bases, the J end by 11 bases, with 16 bases between. The DNA of the CDR3 is TGTGCCAGCAGACCCTATGCCGCGGTGGCTTTCTTT. Translating gives CASRPYAAVAFF.

The chain is built from TRBV7-2 and TRBJ2-3; tentative D call: TRBD2 (5 bases). Between the trimmed V and J ends, which lost 4 bases and 9 bases, there was a span of 17 bases. The CDR3 spans 14 residues. Germline CDR1 is SGHTA and CDR2 is FQGNSA. This chain's CDR3 is CASSSPGLRGTQYF. The DNA of the CDR3 is TGTGCCAGCAGCTCCCCCGGGCTGAGAGGGACGCAGTATTTT. The full variable domain, in which reference TRBV7-2 and TRBJ2-3 provide the parts outside the CDR3, is GAGVSQSPSNKVTEKGKDVELRCDPISGHTALYWYRQSLGQGLEFLIYFQGNSAPDKSGLPSDRFSAERTGGSVSTLTIQRTQQEDSAVYLCASSSPGLRGTQYFGPGTRLTVL.

J is TRBJ2-2 and V is TRBV5-4; D not resolved. The CDR3 length is 20 residues. Trimming took off 4 bases at V and 0 bases at J, with 25 bases between the two ends. Germline CDR1 and CDR2: SGHNT and YYREEE (reference sequence). The CDR3 protein is CASSTASGMLGPTNTGELFF. The CDR3, as DNA: TGTGCCAGCAGCACAGCCTCAGGAATGCTTGGGCCAACGAACACCGGGGAGCTGTTTTTT.

V is TRBV11-3 and J is TRBJ1-4; possibly TRBD1 for D (5 bases). The ends were cut back, 3 bases at V and 4 bases at J, with 15 bases in the middle. This CDR3 spans 16 amino acids. Germline V gene data show CDR1 as SGHNT and CDR2 as YENEEA. CDR3 bases: TGTGCCAGCAGCTTTATTCCGGGGACCGGTAATGAAAAACTGTTTTTT. It codes for CASSFIPGTGNEKLFF. Based on the CDR3 plus reference TRBV11-3 and TRBJ1-4, the full variable domain is EAGVVQSPRYKIIEKKQPVAFWCNPISGHNTLYWYLQNLGQGPELLIRYENEEAVDDSQLPKDRFSAERLKGVDSTLKIQPAELGDSAVYLCASSFIPGTGNEKLFFGSGTQLSVL.